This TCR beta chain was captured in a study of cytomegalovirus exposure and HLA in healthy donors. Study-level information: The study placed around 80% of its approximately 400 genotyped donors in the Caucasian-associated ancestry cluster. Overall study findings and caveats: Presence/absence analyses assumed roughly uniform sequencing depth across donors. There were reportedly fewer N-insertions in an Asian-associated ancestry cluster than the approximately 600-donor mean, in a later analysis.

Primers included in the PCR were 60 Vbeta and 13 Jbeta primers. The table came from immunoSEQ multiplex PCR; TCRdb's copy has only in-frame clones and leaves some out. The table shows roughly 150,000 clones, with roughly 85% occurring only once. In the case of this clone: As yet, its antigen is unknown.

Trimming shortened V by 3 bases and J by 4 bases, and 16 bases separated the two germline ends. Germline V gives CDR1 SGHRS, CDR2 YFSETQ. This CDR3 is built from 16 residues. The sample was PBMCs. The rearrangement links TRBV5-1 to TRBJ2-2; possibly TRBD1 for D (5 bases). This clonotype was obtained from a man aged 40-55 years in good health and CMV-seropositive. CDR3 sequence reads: CASSSADSPFTGELFF. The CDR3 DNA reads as TGCGCCAGCAGCTCCGCCGACAGTCCCTTCACCGGGGAGCTGTTTTTT.